This section outlines one T cell receptor beta chain sequence together with its context. Its antigen target is currently unknown. Within one base of it there is no much larger clone, and no base qualities were kept. The data were taken from a study of T cell responses to AZD1222 COVID-19 vaccine (dated by TCRdb to the early 2020s). With respect to the entire study: AZD1222 recipients with second doses at about 4 weeks or about 12 weeks were pooled, because spike-specific TCR depth and breadth did not differ between schedules. Enrollment into the trials was organized by age into subgroups of 18-55, 56-69 and 70-plus years, and those subgroups contained roughly 150, 30 and 60 TCR-sequenced participants, respectively. TCR sequencing covered fewer than 250 trial participants: nearly 210 given two doses of AZD1222 and 26 given two doses of MenACWY control vaccine. On the study overall, not on this receptor specifically: In the small 56-69-year group, the increase in depth fell short of significance, most likely because of low power. Spike-specific TCR breadth and depth rose significantly after two AZD1222 doses compared with day 0 and with MenACWY recipients. The whole spike protein was spanned by vaccine-associated CD4 TCRs, and dominant responses were seen in regions 160-218 and 743-854. Nearly half of unique spike-specific TCRs reportedly recognized epitopes outside regions mutated in the B.1.351 and B.1.1.7 variants. Most participants were white British and females outnumbered males, and the authors suggested that clonal diversity may have been underestimated. No day 14 peak-response samples were available, so repertoires were characterized only after the peak T cell response. Conclusions about previously exposed vaccinees are limited because only six or seven AZD1222 recipients were SARS-CoV-2 seropositive at baseline.

The CDR3 contains 14 residues, cysteine and phenylalanine counted. Only the CDR3 region is kept as DNA, spanning 42 bases read in frame from base 1. V and J are trimmed by 6 bases and 6 bases, and the gene matches miss 6 bases of the junction. The germline V gene sets CDR1 to MNHEY and CDR2 to SVGAGI. Interpreted using the paper, the time point label stands for: baseline before first vaccination. Samples from vaccinated people were obtained from the UK trials COV001 and COV002, which included a single-blind randomized controlled phase 2/3 trial of AZD1222 (ChAdOx1 nCoV-19) in healthy adults. For TCRbeta chain sequencing, PBMC samples from trial participants were taken at day 0 and at day 28 after the second dose. The CDR3 regions of human TCRbeta chains were subjected to immunosequencing. In the paper's pipeline: Repertoire TCRs were matched against a reference library of SARS-CoV-2-specific TCRs generated with the MIRA antigen-specificity platform. Breadth was defined as the fraction of unique TCRs that were SARS-CoV-2-associated. Depth was defined as the fraction of total T cells that were SARS-CoV-2-associated. Each spike-specific TCR was assigned to its reactive spike region and to a CD4 or CD8 class using the MIRA data. Log10-transformed breadth and depth values were compared by one-way ANOVA with Sidak's multiple comparisons tests. TCRdb mirrors the immuneACCESS table, restricted to in-frame sequences. Some clones are absent from its copies; in checked studies, under half trace to an unresolved V gene, and the reason for the others is unknown. V, J and clone size reflect that table, while D and trimming were determined from the DNA. The sample data list roughly 120,000 clones, and under 85% of these were observed just once. The ten largest clones take up around 6.2% of the sample.

The source material was peripheral blood, sampled on day 0 of AZD1222 vaccination. The sequence links TRBV6-5 to TRBJ1-4, and TRBD1 matches 8 of the central bases. This sequence was found in an adult in good health. The CDR3 reads CASSRQGMDEKLFF. The DNA sequence reads TGTGCCAGCAGCCGACAGGGGATGGATGAAAAACTGTTTTTT.